This paragraph covers one T cell receptor (beta chain) sequence. This clonotype was recorded at least ten times. The target of this receptor is not known. No much larger clonotype is one base removed from it; base qualities were not supplied. What this sample's treatment or condition label stands for: in vitro stimulation with specific CMV peptide epitopes to enrich CMV-specific T cells. These data belong to a study of T cell repertoires in cytomegalovirus infection (dated by TCRdb to the late 2010s). Describing the broader study: Peptide stimulations targeted recently identified HLA-C-restricted CMV epitopes, whose presentation resists viral immunomodulation, together with well-studied HLA-B-restricted epitopes. The HLA type of each donor mattered for the analysis, because public TCR beta signatures pointed to carriage of CMV infection along with the matching HLA type.

TCRdb lists the instrument as Illumina HiSeq 1500. TCRdb took the public reads, trimmed them with fastp at Q25, ran MiXCR for clone calling and kept in-frame beta chains. Rows with one shared CDR3 protein collapse into an entry with the most common genes and DNA. The sample records 300,000 to 400,000 distinct CDR3 sequences, around a quarter of which are singletons. The ten largest make up 13% of the sample. Beyond this particular receptor, the publication reports: In both this cohort and an independent cohort of 352 donors, the cumulative frequency of public TCR beta family members distinguished carriers of CMV infection plus the relevant HLA type. The ex vivo response was dominated by HLA-C-restricted CMV-specific TCR beta clonotypes, which also provided the single most frequent clonotype in two of eight donors.

The clonotype originates from a human donor in good health (CMV status not recorded). Some clones in this sample may be carry-over from other donors' samples. The sample consisted of cultured PBMCs, taken from culture after CMV antigen stimulation.

The DNA sequence follows: TGTGCCAGCAGCTTAGACGGGAACCTATTTTACGAGCAGTACTTC. It specifies CASSLDGNLFYEQYF. The V gene is TRBV11-2 and the J gene is TRBJ2-7; TRBD2 is possibly the D segment (5 matching bases). As encoded in the germline V gene, CDR1 is SGHAT while CDR2 is FQNNGV. Counted from cysteine to phenylalanine, this CDR3 has 15 amino acids. Here the CDR3 DNA is all that survives: 45 bases in frame from base 1. Trimming at the junction amounts to 0 bases on V and 4 bases on J, and the germline ends lie 13 bases apart.